This T cell receptor (beta chain) was recorded in a study of shared clonotypes between healthy human individuals. Study-wide background: Per-donor plates numbered three CD4 naive, three CD4 memory, two CD8 naive and one CD8 memory.

An approximately 200 ng quantity of DNA, 30,000 to 35,000 T cell genomes, went into the sorted-subset replicate PCRs. Libraries were prepared by immunoSEQ multiplex PCR; TCRdb keeps only in-frame clonotypes and omits some of them. Of 2,500,000 or so clones in the sample, 90% to 95% were seen once. The ends lost 4 bases at V and 2 bases at J; junction bases unmatched: 6. Germline loops: CDR1 MDHEN, CDR2 SYDVKM. CDR3 length: 15 amino acids. The genes are TRBV28 and TRBJ2-3; 7 nucleotides line up with TRBD1. The source is a man aged 18 to 29 in good health. Some clones in this sample may be carry-over from other donors' samples. The sequencing sample was made of naive CD4+ T cells from PBMCs. Regarding subset: CD45RA+ positively selected. CDR3 sequence reads: CASSSTGTATDTQYF. CDR3 DNA sequence: TGTGCCAGCAGTTCGACCGGGACAGCCACAGATACGCAGTATTTT.